These T cell receptor beta chains were read from a single sample in a study of blood T cell repertoires in COVID-19. Produced via immunoSEQ multiplex PCR; TCRdb's table is partial and in-frame only. The profile shows some 420,000 clones, roughly nine tenths of them singletons. Sequenced input: PBMCs or T cells enriched from blood (not recorded which). These receptors originate from a man aged 25 to 40 who had recovered from COVID-19. Each CDR3 is given with its conserved first and last residue. Each record gives: D gene, J gene, V gene, CDR3 protein. D genes are given only for firm matches.

d_gene: .
j_gene: TRBJ2-5
v_gene: TRBV2
CDR3aa: CASSVRSPGETQYF

d_gene: .
j_gene: TRBJ2-3
v_gene: TRBV18
CDR3aa: CASSPTGRSSTDTQYF

d_gene: .
j_gene: TRBJ1-4
v_gene: TRBV21-1
CDR3aa: CASSKGQSNEKLFF

d_gene: .
j_gene: TRBJ2-1
v_gene: TRBV3-1/TRBV3-2
CDR3aa: CASSQGLDWQFF

d_gene: .
j_gene: TRBJ2-7
v_gene: TRBV10-3
CDR3aa: CAISAQDLDEQYF

d_gene: .
j_gene: TRBJ2-7
v_gene: TRBV11-1
CDR3aa: CASRVTGTDEQYF

d_gene: .
j_gene: TRBJ1-4
v_gene: TRBV27
CDR3aa: CASSSGLNEKLFF

d_gene: TRBD1
j_gene: TRBJ2-1
v_gene: TRBV9
CDR3aa: CASSVSLGGTGGEQQFF

d_gene: TRBD1
j_gene: TRBJ2-2
v_gene: TRBV6-2/TRBV6-3
CDR3aa: CASSADRSPNTGELFF

d_gene: .
j_gene: TRBJ1-1
v_gene: TRBV6-5
CDR3aa: CASRPGGGTEAFF

d_gene: .
j_gene: TRBJ1-4
v_gene: TRBV6-1
CDR3aa: CASSVGSLVPGVEKLFF